This paragraph reports one TCR beta chain. Trimming at V came to 4 bases and at J to 5 bases, leaving 8 bases not matched to a gene. CDR3 length: 15 residues. CDR1 SGHRS and CDR2 YFSETQ come from the germline V gene. Seattle patients were enrolled while actively infected and followed longitudinally. The sample originates from a study of blood T cell repertoires in COVID-19. Authors' data handling: Amplified reference gene primers provided the basis for estimating nucleated cell counts. The table came from immunoSEQ multiplex PCR; TCRdb's copy has only in-frame clones and leaves some out. That table gives V, J and clone size, and the DNA gave D and trimming. The table includes about 170,000 clones, approximately 90% detected once.

This sequence joins TRBV5-1 and TRBJ2-1, with 8 bases aligning to TRBD1. The TCR comes from a man between 18 and 29 years old with COVID-19, enrolled during active disease. The sequencing input was peripheral blood. The CDR3 DNA sequence: TGCGCCAGCAGCCCTACAGGGGGTAGGAACAATGAGCAGTTCTTC. Its protein product is CASSPTGGRNNEQFF. Full variable domain (missing parts from reference TRBV5-1 and TRBJ2-1): KAGVTQTPRYLIKTRGQQVTLSCSPISGHRSVSWYQQTPGQGLQFLFEYFSETQRNKGNFPGRFSGRQFSNSRSEMNVSTLELGDSALYLCASSPTGGRNNEQFFGPGTRLTVL.